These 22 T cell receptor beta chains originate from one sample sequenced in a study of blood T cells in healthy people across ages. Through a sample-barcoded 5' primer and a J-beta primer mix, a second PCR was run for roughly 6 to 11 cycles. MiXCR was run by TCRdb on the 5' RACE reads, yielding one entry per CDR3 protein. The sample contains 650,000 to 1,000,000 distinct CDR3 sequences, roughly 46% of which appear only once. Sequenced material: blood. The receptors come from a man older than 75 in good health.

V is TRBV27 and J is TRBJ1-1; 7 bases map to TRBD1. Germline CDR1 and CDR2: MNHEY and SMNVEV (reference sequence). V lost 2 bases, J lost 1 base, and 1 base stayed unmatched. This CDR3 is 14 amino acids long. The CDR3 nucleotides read TGTGCCAGCAGTTTACAGGGGGAGAACACTGAAGCTTTCTTT. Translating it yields CASSLQGENTEAFF.

CDR3 in DNA: TGCGCCAGCAGCAGCAGGCCAAACTATGGCTACACCTTC. Translated: CASSSRPNYGYTF. The chain combines TRBV5-1 with TRBJ1-2; D uncertain. CDR3 length equals 13 residues. Germline assignment: CDR1 SGHRS and CDR2 YFSETQ. V was clipped by 4 bases and J by 2 bases, with 9 bases between them.

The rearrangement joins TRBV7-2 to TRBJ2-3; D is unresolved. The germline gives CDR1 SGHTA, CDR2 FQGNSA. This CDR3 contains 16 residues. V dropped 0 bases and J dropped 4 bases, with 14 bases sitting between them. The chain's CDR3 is CASSLAPAPRSDTQYF. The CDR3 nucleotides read TGTGCCAGCAGCTTAGCGCCCGCGCCTAGATCAGATACGCAGTATTTT.

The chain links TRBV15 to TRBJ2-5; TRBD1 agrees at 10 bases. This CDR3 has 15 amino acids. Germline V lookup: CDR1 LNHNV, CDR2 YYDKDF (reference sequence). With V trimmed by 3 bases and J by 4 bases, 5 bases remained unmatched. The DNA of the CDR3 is TGTGCCACCAGCAGGCGGACAGGGGGTATAGAGACCCAGTACTTC. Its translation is CATSRRTGGIETQYF.

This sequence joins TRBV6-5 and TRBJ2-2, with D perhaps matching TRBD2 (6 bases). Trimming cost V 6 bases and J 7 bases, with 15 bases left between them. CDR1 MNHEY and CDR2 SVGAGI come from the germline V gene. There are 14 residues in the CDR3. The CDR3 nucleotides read TGTGCCAGCAGAACCTCTAGCGTTCACGGGGAGCTGTTTTTT. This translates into CASRTSSVHGELFF.

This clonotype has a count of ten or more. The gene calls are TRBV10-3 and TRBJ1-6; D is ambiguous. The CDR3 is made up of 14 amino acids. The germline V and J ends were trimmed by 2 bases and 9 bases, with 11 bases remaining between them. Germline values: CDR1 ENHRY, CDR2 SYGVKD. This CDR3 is CAISENTEVSPLHF. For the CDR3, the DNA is TGTGCCATCAGTGAGAACACGGAGGTTTCACCCCTCCACTTT.

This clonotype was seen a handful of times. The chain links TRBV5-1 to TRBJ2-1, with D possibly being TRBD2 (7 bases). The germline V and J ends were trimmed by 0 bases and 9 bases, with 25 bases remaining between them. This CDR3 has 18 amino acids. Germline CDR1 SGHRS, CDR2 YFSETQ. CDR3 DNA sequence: TGCGCCAGCAGCTTGGGGGACCTCGGCGGATCGGGGGGCGGTGAGCAGTTCTTC. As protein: CASSLGDLGGSGGGEQFF.

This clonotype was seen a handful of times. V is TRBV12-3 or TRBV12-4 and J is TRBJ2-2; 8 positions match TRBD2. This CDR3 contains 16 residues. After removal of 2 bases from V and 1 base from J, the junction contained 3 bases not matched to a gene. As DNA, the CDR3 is TGTGCCAGCAGTTTAAAGGCGGGAGGGAACACCGGGGAGCTGTTTTTT. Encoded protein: CASSLKAGGNTGELFF.

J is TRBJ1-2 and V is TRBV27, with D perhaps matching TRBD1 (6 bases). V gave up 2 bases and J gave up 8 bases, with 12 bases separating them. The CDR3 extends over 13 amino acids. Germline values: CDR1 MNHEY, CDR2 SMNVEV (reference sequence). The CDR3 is CASSLVGAGGYTF. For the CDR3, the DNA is TGTGCCAGCAGTTTAGTGGGGGCTGGGGGCTACACCTTC.

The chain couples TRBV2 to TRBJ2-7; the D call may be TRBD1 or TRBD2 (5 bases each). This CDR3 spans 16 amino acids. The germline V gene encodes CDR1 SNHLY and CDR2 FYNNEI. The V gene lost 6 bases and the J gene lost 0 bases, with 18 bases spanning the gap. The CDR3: CASSPRASQGSYEQYF. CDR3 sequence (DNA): TGTGCCAGCAGCCCGAGGGCATCTCAGGGCTCCTACGAGCAGTACTTC.

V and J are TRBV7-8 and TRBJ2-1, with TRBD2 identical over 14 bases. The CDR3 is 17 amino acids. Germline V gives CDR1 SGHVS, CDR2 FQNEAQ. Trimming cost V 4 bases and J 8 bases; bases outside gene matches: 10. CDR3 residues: CASSSGTSGSSPDEQFF. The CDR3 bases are TGTGCCAGCAGCTCCGGGACTAGCGGGAGTTCCCCCGATGAGCAGTTCTTC.

CDR3 region: CATSYGGPTNEKLFF. Here the CDR3 DNA reads TGTGCCACCTCGTACGGGGGTCCAACTAATGAAAAACTGTTTTTT. This chain joins TRBV10-3 and TRBJ1-4; tentative D call: TRBD1 (5 bases). V was clipped by 10 bases and J by 0 bases, with 15 bases between them. CDR1 and CDR2 from the germline V gene are ENHRY and SYGVKD. The CDR3 is 15 residues long.

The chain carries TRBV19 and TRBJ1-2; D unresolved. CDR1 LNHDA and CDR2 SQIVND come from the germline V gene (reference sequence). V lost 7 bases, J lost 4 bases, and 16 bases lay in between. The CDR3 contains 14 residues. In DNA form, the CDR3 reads TGTGCCAGTACCAAAGGACCGGCCACCTATGGCTACACCTTC. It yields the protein CASTKGPATYGYTF.

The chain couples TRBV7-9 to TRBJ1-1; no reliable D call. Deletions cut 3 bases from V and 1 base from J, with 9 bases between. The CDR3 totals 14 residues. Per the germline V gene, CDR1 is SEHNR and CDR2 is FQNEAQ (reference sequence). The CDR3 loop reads CASSFMGKNTEAFF. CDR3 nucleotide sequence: TGTGCCAGCAGCTTTATGGGGAAGAACACTGAAGCTTTCTTT.

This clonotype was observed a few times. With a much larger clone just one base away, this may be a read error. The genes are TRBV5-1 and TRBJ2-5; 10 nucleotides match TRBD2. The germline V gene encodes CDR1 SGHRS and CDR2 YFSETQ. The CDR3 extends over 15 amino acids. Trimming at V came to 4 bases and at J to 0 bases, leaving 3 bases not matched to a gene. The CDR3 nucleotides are TGCGCCAGCAGCGTCAGCGGGGGGGACCAAGAGACCCAGTACTTC. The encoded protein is CASSVSGGDQETQYF.

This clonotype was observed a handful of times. CDR3 DNA sequence: TGTGCCAGCTCACCACCAAGCGGGAGTAGGAATGAGCAGTTCTTC. It is translated as CASSPPSGSRNEQFF. V is TRBV18 and J is TRBJ2-1; 8 bases are shared with TRBD2. CDR1 is KGHSH, CDR2 LQKENI, per germline. J gave up 7 bases and V 0 bases, and 5 bases lay outside the gene matches. The CDR3 is 15 amino acids.

The CDR3 nucleotides read TGCAGTGTTAAGCTAAGCTCCTACGAGCAGTACTTC. It encodes CSVKLSSYEQYF. The V and J genes are TRBV20-1 and TRBJ2-7, with D uncertain. The CDR3 has 12 residues. V lost 7 bases and J 0 bases, leaving 10 bases between the germline ends. Per the germline V gene, CDR1 is DFQATT and CDR2 is SNEGSKA (reference sequence).

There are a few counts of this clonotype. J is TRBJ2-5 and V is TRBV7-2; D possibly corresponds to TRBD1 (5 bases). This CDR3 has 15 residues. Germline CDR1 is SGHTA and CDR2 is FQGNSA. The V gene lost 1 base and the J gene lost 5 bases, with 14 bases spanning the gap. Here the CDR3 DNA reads TGTGCCAGCAGCTTAGTGTCCCAGGGTCAGGAGACCCAGTACTTC. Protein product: CASSLVSQGQETQYF.

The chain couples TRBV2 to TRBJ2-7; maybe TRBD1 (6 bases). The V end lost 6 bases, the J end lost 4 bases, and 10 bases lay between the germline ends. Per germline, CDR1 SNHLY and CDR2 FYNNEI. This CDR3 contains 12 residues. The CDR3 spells CASRAQGYEQYF. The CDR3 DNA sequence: TGTGCCAGCAGAGCACAGGGTTACGAGCAGTACTTC.

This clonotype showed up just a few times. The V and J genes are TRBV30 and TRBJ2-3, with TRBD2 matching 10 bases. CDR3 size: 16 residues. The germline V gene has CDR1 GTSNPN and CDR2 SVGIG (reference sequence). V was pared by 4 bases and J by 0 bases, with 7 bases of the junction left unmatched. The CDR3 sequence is CAWNRGLAASTDTQYF. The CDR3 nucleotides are TGTGCCTGGAACCGCGGACTAGCGGCTAGCACAGATACGCAGTATTTT.

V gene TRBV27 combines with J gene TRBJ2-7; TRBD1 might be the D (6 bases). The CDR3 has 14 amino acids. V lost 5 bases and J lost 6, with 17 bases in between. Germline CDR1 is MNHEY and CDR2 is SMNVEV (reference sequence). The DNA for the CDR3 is TGTGCCAGCAGTCGATATCCAGGGGCGGGCGAGCAGTACTTC. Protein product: CASSRYPGAGEQYF.

The CDR3 bases are TGCAGTGCTAGCCCCAGGGCTGGCAATCAGCCCCAGCATTTT. Translated: CSASPRAGNQPQHF. V usage is TRBV20-1 and J usage is TRBJ1-5; weak D call: TRBD1 (5 bases). Germline V gene data show CDR1 as DFQATT and CDR2 as SNEGSKA (reference sequence). The V and J ends lost 3 bases and 2 bases respectively, with 11 bases between them. This CDR3 spans 14 amino acids.